This TCR beta chain was found in a study of CD8+ T cells in alopecia areata. The overall study: It was oral tofacitinib, at 5 to 10 mg twice daily, that treated patients received. Broader study findings: Since there was just one nonresponder, nobody can yet say how baseline CD8+ expansion ties to response.

The CDR3 is 15 residues long. V was trimmed by 2 bases and J by 0 bases, leaving 8 bases between them. Germline V gives CDR1 KGHSH, CDR2 LQKENI. The treatment denotes: oral pan-JAK inhibitor, 5-10 mg twice daily. Extracted RNA was reverse transcribed into cDNA, the sequencing template. Assay: immunoSEQ multiplex PCR; the TCRdb copy retains only in-frame clones and omits some. This table has more than 95,000 clones, 58% appearing once. Of note for this clone: The antigen is not known.

This clonotype was obtained from a human donor with alopecia areata. The material sequenced was CD8+ T cells sorted from blood, taken at week 4, from a patient treated with tofacitinib. The chain recombines TRBV18 with TRBJ2-1; weak D call: TRBD2 (6 bases). This chain's CDR3 is CASSPGGDSYNEQFF. The CDR3 nucleotides read TGTGCCAGCTCACCAGGAGGGGACTCCTACAATGAGCAGTTCTTC. The full variable domain, completed using reference TRBV18 and TRBJ2-1, is NAGVMQNPRHLVRRRGQEARLRCSPMKGHSHVYWYRQLPEEGLKFMVYLQKENIIDESGMPKERFSAEFPKEGPSILRIQQVVRGDSAAYFCASSPGGDSYNEQFFGPGTRLTVL.